One sample yielded the 9 T cell receptor beta chains listed below, sequenced in a study of blood T cells in healthy people across ages. Then a second PCR, running roughly 7 to 11 cycles, was carried out with a sample-barcoded 5' primer and a J-beta primer mix. One entry per CDR3 protein, called by TCRdb with MiXCR from the 5' RACE reads. The table lists 600,000 to 800,000 distinct CDR3 sequences, 40% to 65% of them singletons. The sample taken for sequencing was blood. The receptor set was obtained from a woman older than 75 in good health.

The rearrangement uses TRBV13 and TRBJ2-7, with D unclear. The CDR3 consists of 13 residues. Germline loops: CDR1 PRHDT, CDR2 FYEKMQ (reference sequence). Trimming took 0 bases from V and 7 from J, leaving 10 bases between them. CDR3 region: CASSLGLDREQYF. Here the CDR3 DNA reads TGTGCCAGCAGCTTAGGGCTGGATCGGGAGCAGTACTTC. Full variable domain (outside the CDR3, taken from reference TRBV13 and TRBJ2-7): AAGVIQSPRHLIKEKRETATLKCYPIPRHDTVYWYQQGPGQDPQFLISFYEKMQSDKGSIPDRFSAQQFSDYHSELNMSSLELGDSALYFCASSLGLDREQYFGPGTRLTVT.

In its sample, this clonotype was seen a few times. This chain connects TRBV5-1 to TRBJ2-5, with D perhaps TRBD2 (6 bases). With 4 bases removed from V and 5 bases from J, the gap between germline ends came to 15 bases. There are 14 residues in the CDR3. Germline values: CDR1 SGHRS, CDR2 YFSETQ. CDR3: CASSRTGGWETQYF. CDR3 DNA: TGCGCCAGCAGCCGAACCGGAGGGTGGGAGACCCAGTACTTC.

This sequence joins TRBV20-1 and TRBJ1-2; D remains unclear. Per germline, CDR1 DFQATT and CDR2 SNEGSKA (reference sequence). The CDR3 has 13 residues. The ends were cut back, 3 bases at V and 5 bases at J, with 13 bases in the middle. CDR3 protein: CSARVGEVYGYTF. The CDR3 bases are TGCAGTGCTAGGGTCGGGGAGGTGTATGGCTACACCTTC.

The CDR3 is CSDASGAYNEQFF. In DNA, the CDR3 is TGCAGCGACGCTAGCGGGGCCTACAATGAGCAGTTCTTC. This sequence joins TRBV29-1 and TRBJ2-1; 9 bases align to TRBD2. The CDR3 contains 13 residues. V was pared by 7 bases and J by 2 bases, with 3 bases of the junction left unmatched. Germline assignment: CDR1 SQVTM and CDR2 ANQGSEA.

At least ten counts were recorded for this clonotype. CDR3 amino acids: CASSEGLAGTFQETQYF. Here the CDR3 DNA reads TGTGCCAGCAGCGAGGGACTAGCGGGAACCTTCCAAGAGACCCAGTACTTC. The genes are TRBV21-1 and TRBJ2-5; the D segment call TRBD2 is taken from the table without a DNA check. TRBV21-1 is marked as a pseudogene. The CDR3 runs 17 residues.

This clonotype was counted between two and nine times. The chain couples TRBV12-3 or TRBV12-4 to TRBJ2-7, with D perhaps matching TRBD2 (5 bases). This CDR3 is built from 15 residues. V was clipped by 6 bases and J by 2 bases, with 17 bases between them. DNA of the CDR3: TGTGCCAGCAGCCACCCGACATGGAGGCCCTACGAGCAGTACTTC. Its protein product is CASSHPTWRPYEQYF.

This clonotype was seen just once. This rearrangement joins TRBV20-1 to TRBJ2-5; TRBD2 matches at 9 bases. V shed 6 bases, J shed 4 bases, and the junction held 3 bases outside the gene matches. There are 12 residues in the CDR3. CDR1 is DFQATT, CDR2 SNEGSKA, per germline (reference sequence). CDR3 loop: CSAWRGGETQYF. The CDR3 nucleotides read TGCAGTGCCTGGCGGGGGGGAGAGACCCAGTACTTC.

V usage is TRBV7-6 and J usage is TRBJ2-2; TRBD2 matches at 8 bases. J was trimmed by 5 bases and V by 5 bases; bases with no gene match: 10. Germline V gives CDR1 SGHVS, CDR2 FNYEAQ. This CDR3 has 16 amino acids. The chain's CDR3 is CASSDAGGGRTGELFF. For the CDR3, the DNA is TGTGCCAGCAGCGATGCGGGAGGAGGTCGGACCGGGGAGCTGTTTTTT.

The chain recombines TRBV9 with TRBJ2-2; D unclear. V was clipped by 3 bases and J by 0 bases, with 15 bases between them. This CDR3 is built from 17 residues. CDR1 is SGDLS and CDR2 is YYNGEE in the germline V gene. The CDR3 loop is CASSARPDGSNTGELFF. Here the CDR3 DNA reads TGTGCCAGCAGCGCCCGTCCAGACGGATCGAACACCGGGGAGCTGTTTTTT.